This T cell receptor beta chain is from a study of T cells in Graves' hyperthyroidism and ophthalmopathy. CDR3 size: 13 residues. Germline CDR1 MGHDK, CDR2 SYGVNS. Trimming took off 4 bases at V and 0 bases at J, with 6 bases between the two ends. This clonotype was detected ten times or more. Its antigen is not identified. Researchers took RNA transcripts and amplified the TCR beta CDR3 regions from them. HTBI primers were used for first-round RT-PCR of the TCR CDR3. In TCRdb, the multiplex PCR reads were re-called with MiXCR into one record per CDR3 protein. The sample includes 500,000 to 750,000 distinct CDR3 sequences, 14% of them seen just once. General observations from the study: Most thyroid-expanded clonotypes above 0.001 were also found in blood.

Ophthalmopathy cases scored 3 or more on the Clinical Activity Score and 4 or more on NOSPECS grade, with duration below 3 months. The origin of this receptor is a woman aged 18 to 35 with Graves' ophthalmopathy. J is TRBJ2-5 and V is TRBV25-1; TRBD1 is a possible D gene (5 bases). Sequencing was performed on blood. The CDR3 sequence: CASSAGNQETQYF. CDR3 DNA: TGTGCCAGCAGTGCAGGGAACCAAGAGACCCAGTACTTC.